This is a list of T cell receptor beta chains from one sample in a study of CD8+ T cells in alopecia areata. TCRdb's table, derived via immunoSEQ multiplex PCR, lists solely in-frame clones and lacks some. The sample shows about 190,000 clones, 59% of them seen only once. The sequences come from CD4+ T cells sorted from blood, collected at week 0. These receptors were taken from a human donor with alopecia areata. Each CDR3 is given with its conserved first and last residue.

TRBV30	TRBJ2-5	CAWSRAGGAETQYF
TRBV5-1	TRBJ1-2	CASSLAEGKGGYTF
TRBV6-6	TRBJ2-5	CAAGSGGVETQYF
TRBV6-5	TRBJ1-1	CASSYGQTNEAFF
TRBV29-1	TRBJ2-3	CSVHRDRGTDTQYF
TRBV30	TRBJ1-2	CAWAVGGGYTF
TRBV4-2	TRBJ1-6	CASSQDQGGHSPLHF
TRBV5-1	TRBJ2-7	CASSWTSYASYEQYF
TRBV29-1	TRBJ1-1	CSVQTTEAFF
TRBV5-8	TRBJ1-1	CASSLGRSAGAFF
TRBV10-3	TRBJ2-3	CAVAGQGPTDTQYF
TRBV4-1	TRBJ1-4	CASSPRTVFNEKLFF
TRBV29-1	TRBJ2-7	CSVGGLAGYEQYF
TRBV30	TRBJ2-2	CAWSVQGLAGVTGELFF
TRBV30	TRBJ2-3	CAWSVLFGGRTDTQYF
TRBV7-8	TRBJ1-5	CASSGRTLSNQPQHF
TRBV2	TRBJ2-1	CASSLAQGKSGEQFF
TRBV7-2	TRBJ1-2	CASSLDGNYGYTF
TRBV14	TRBJ2-7	CASSQDLGGTGPYEQYF
TRBV28	TRBJ2-1	CASSPTGAYNEQFF
TRBV19	TRBJ2-2	CASATANTGELFF
TRBV25-1	TRBJ2-1	CASRGLAAFEQFF
TRBV10-3	TRBJ2-2	CAIRESSAGELFF
TRBV30	TRBJ2-7	CAWSTAGYEQYF
TRBV29-1	TRBJ2-7	CSVANRGWEQYF
TRBV19	TRBJ1-2	CASSDFGGYTF
TRBV9	TRBJ2-5	CASSVGGGAETQYF
TRBV5-1	TRBJ2-2	CASSSGLVTTTGELFF
TRBV7-9	TRBJ2-7	CASSPSSSALTEQYF
TRBV30	TRBJ1-5	CAWSVDRITGGVQPQHF
TRBV7-9	TRBJ1-2	CASSSRQGSYGYTF
TRBV7-2	TRBJ2-5	CASSPPGGAPETQYF
TRBV5-1	TRBJ2-3	CASGASTDTQYF
TRBV30	TRBJ1-5	CAYRESRRNNQPQHF
TRBV18	TRBJ2-3	CASSPPSTDTQYF
TRBV10-3	TRBJ1-1	CAISEKRVDTEAFF
TRBV30	TRBJ1-2	CAWSVRGTGWDF
TRBV4-1	TRBJ1-1	CASSQPGGAFTEAFF
TRBV30	TRBJ2-5	CAWSVREGRETQYF
TRBV7-2	TRBJ2-5	CASSGPRQETQYF
TRBV7-9	TRBJ2-2	CATQGTGELFF
TRBV7-9	TRBJ2-7	CASSFNLRTGTIDEQYF
TRBV30	TRBJ2-2	CAWSYRLAGGTGELFF
TRBV11-2	TRBJ2-7	CASSLNYQGYEQYF
TRBV25-1	TRBJ1-2	CASTQEGSGYTF
TRBV29-1	TRBJ1-1	CSVGGHPNTEAFF
TRBV29-1	TRBJ2-3	CSVKSRLRTDTQYF
TRBV29-1	TRBJ1-3	CSVGQNSGNTIYF
TRBV18	TRBJ2-3	CASSPLGGDTQYF
TRBV19	TRBJ2-5	CASSQTRGAVETQYF
TRBV7-9	TRBJ1-6	CASSRAGQNNSPLHF
TRBV27	TRBJ2-3	CASSPGQLGTQYF
TRBV4-2	TRBJ2-7	CASSHVDYSYEQYF
TRBV4-2	TRBJ2-1	CASSQDIGPGEHYNEQFF
TRBV11-1	TRBJ2-1	CASSSPVGRTAITYNEQFF
TRBV20-1	TRBJ1-2	CSAGIGYTF
TRBV29-1	TRBJ1-4	CSVGRGEKLFF
TRBV4-1	TRBJ2-3	CASSPMAGGRVDTQYF